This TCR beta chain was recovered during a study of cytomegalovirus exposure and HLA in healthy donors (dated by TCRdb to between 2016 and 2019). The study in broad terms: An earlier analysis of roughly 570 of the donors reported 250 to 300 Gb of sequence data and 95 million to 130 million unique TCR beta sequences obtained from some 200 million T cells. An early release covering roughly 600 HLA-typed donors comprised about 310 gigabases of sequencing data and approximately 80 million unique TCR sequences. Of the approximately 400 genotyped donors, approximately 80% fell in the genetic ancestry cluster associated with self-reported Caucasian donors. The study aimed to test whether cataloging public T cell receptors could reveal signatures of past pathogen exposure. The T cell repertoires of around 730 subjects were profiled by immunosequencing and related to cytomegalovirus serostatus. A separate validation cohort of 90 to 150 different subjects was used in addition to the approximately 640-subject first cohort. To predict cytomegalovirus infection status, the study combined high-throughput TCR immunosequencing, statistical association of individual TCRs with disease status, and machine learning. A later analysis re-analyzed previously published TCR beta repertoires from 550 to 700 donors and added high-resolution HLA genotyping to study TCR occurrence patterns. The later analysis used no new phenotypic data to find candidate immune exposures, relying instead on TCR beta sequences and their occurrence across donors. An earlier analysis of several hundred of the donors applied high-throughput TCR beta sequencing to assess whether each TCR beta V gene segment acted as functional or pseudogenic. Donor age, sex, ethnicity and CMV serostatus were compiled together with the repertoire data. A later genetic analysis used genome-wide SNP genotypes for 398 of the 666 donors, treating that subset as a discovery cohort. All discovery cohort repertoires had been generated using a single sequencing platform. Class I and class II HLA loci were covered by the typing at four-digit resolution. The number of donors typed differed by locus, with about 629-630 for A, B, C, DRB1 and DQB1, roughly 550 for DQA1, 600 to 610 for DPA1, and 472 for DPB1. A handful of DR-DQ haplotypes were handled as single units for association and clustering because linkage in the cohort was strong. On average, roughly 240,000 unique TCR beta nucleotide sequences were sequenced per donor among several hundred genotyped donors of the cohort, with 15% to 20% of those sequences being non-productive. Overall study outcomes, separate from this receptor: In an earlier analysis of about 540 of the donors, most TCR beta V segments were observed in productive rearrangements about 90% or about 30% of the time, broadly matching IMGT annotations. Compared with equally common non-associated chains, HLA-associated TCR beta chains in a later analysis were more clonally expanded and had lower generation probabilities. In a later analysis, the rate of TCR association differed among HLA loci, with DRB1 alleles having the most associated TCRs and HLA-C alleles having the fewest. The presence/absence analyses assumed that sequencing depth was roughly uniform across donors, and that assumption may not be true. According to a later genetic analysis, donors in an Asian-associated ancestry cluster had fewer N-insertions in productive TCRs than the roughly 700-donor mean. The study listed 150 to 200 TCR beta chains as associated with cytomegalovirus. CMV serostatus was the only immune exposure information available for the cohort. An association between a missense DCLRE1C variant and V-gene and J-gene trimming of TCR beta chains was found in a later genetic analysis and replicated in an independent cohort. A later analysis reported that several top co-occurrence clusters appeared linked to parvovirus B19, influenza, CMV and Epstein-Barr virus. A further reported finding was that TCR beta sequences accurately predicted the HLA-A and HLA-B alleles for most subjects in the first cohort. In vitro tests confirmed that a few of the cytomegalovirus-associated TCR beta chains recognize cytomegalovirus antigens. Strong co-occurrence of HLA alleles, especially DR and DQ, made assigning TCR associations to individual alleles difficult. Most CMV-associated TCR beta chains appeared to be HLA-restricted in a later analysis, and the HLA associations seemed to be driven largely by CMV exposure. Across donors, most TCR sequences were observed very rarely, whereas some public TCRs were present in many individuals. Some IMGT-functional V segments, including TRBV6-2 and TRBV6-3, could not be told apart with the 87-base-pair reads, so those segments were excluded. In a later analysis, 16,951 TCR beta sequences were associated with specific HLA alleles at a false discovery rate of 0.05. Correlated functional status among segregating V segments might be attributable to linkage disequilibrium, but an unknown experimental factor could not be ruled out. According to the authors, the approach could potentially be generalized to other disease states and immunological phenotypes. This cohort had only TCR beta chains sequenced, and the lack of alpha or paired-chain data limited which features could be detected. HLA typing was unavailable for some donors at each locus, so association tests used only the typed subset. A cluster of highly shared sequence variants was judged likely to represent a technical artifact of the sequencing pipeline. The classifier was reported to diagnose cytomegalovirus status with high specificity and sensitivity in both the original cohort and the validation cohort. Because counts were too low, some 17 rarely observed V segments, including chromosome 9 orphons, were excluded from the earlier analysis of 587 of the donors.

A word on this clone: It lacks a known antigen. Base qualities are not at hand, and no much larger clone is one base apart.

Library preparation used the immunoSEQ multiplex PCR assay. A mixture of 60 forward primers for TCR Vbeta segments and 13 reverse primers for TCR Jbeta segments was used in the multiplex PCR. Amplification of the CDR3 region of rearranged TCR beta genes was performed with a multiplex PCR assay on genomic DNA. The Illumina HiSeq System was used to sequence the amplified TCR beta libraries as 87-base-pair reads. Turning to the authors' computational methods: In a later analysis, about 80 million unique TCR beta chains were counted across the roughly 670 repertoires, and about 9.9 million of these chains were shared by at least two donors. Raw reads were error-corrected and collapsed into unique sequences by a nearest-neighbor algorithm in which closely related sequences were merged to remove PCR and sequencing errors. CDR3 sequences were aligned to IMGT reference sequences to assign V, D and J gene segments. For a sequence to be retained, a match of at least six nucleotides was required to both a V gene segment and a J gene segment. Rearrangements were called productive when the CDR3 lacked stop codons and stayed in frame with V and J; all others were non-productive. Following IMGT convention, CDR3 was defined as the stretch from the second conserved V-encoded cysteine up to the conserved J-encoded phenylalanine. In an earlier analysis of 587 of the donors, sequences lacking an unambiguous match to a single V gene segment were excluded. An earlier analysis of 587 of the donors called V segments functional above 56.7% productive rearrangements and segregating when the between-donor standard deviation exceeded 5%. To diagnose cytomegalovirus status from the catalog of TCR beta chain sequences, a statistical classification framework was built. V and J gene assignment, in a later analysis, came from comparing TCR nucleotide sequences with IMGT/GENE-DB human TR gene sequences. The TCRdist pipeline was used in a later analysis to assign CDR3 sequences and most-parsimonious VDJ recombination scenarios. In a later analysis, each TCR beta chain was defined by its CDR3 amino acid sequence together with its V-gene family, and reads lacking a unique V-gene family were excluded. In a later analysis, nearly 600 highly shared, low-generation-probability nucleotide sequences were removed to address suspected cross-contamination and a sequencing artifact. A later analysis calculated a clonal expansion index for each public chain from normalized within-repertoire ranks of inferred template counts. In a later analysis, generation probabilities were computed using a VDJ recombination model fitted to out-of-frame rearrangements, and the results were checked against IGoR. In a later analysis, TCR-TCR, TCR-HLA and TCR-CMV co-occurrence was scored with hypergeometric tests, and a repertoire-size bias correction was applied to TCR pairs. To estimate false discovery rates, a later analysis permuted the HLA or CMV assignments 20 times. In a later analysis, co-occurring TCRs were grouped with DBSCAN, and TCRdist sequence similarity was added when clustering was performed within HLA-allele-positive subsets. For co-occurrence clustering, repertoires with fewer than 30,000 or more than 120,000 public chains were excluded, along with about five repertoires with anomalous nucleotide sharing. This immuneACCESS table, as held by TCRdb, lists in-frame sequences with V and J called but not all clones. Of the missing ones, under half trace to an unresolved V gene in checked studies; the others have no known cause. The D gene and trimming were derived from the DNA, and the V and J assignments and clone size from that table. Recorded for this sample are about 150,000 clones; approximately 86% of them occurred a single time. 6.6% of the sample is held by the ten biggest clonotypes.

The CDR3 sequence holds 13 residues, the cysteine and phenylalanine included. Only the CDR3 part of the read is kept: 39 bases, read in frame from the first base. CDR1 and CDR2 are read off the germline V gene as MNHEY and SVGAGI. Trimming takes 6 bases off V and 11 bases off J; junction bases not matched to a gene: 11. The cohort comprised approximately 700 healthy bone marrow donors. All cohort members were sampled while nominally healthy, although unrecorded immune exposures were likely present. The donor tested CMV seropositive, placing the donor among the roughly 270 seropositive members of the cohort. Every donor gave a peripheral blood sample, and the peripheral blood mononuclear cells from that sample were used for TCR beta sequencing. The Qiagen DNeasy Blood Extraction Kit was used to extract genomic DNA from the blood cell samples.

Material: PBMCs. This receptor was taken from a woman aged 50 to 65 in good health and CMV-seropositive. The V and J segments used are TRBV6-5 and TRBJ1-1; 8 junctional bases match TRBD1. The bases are TGTGCCAGCAGCCCCCCAGGGGGCGCGGGGGCTTTCTTT. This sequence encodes CASSPPGGAGAFF.